This T cell receptor (beta chain) comes out of a study of T cells after yellow fever vaccination. A process of 5'RACE template switching, which added a universal primer site and UMIs, was used to make TCR cDNA. TCRdb called the 5' RACE reads again in MiXCR, with one record for every CDR3 protein. The profile shows some 320,000 distinct CDR3 sequences, roughly 4.3% of them singletons. This clonotype was found a few times. This CDR3 is built from 16 residues. With V trimmed by 5 bases and J by 5 bases, 10 bases remained unmatched. Looked up from germline, CDR1 is LGHDT and CDR2 is YNNKEL (reference sequence).

The gene calls are TRBV3-1 and TRBJ2-1; TRBD2 matches 9 bases. The sample was PBMCs, taken 15 days after the yellow fever booster vaccination. This receptor was taken from a man between 18 and 29 years old who received the YFV17D yellow fever vaccine. The CDR3 sequence is CASSFPERGDDNEQFF. Here the CDR3 DNA reads TGTGCCAGCAGCTTTCCCGAGCGGGGGGACGACAATGAGCAGTTCTTC.